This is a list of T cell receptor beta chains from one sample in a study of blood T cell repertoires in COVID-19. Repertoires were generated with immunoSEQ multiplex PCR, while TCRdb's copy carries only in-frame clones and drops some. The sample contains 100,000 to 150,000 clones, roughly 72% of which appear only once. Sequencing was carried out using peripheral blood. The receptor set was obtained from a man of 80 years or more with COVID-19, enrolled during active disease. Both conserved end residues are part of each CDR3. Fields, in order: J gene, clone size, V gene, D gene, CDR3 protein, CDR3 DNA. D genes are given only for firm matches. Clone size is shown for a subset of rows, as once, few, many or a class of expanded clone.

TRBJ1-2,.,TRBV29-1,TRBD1,CSVDQDRGDYGYTF,TGCAGCGTTGACCAGGACAGGGGGGACTATGGCTACACCTTC
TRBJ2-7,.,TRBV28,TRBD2,CASSQTSGVSYEQYF,TGTGCCAGCAGTCAAACTAGCGGGGTGTCCTACGAGCAGTACTTC
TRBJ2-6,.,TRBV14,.,CASSPLSRSGANVLTF,TGTGCCAGCAGCCCACTTTCCCGCTCTGGGGCCAACGTCCTGACTTTC
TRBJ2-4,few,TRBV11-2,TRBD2,CASSSFPQREVSKNIQYF,TGTGCCAGCAGCTCCTTCCCACAGCGGGAGGTATCCAAAAACATTCAGTACTTC
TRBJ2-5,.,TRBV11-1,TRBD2,CASSQGLAEETQYF,TGTGCCAGCAGCCAGGGACTAGCGGAAGAGACCCAGTACTTC
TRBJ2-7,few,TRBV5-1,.,CASSLSQGFYEQYF,TGCGCCAGCAGCTTGAGTCAGGGTTTCTACGAGCAGTACTTC
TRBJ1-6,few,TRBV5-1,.,CASSLDQGWNSPLHF,TGCGCCAGCAGCTTGGATCAGGGTTGGAATTCACCCCTCCACTTT
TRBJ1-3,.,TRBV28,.,CASSPGVTGNTIYF,TGTGCCAGCAGTCCAGGGGTCACTGGAAACACCATATATTTT
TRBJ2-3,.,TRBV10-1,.,CASSRTRGGSRTDTQYF,TGCGCCAGCAGTCGCACAAGGGGGGGGAGTCGCACAGATACGCAGTATTTT
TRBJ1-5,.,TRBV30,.,CAWTSGGIGNQPQHF,TGTGCCTGGACCTCGGGGGGGATTGGCAATCAGCCCCAGCATTTT
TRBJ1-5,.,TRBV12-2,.,CASRQGAVRGGQPQHF,TGTGCAAGTCGACAGGGGGCAGTTCGAGGTGGTCAGCCCCAGCATTTT
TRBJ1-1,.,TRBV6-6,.,CASSYVDKISIEAFF,TGTGCCAGCAGTTACGTGGACAAGATCTCCATCGAAGCTTTCTTT
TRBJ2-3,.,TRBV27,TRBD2,CASSKSAGDTDTQYF,TGTGCCAGCAGTAAATCAGCGGGAGATACAGATACGCAGTATTTT
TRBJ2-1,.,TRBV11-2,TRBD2,CASSWGLAVNNEQFF,TGTGCCAGCAGCTGGGGTCTAGCGGTGAACAATGAGCAGTTCTTC
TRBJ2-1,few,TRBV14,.,CASSRQYNEQFF,TGTGCCAGCAGTCGACAGTACAATGAGCAGTTCTTC
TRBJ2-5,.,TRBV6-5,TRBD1,CASRMTTGEMETQYF,TGTGCCAGCAGGATGACGACAGGGGAGATGGAGACCCAGTACTTC
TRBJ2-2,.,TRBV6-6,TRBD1,CASRSGTGTGELFF,TGTGCCAGCAGATCCGGGACAGGGACCGGGGAGCTGTTTTTT
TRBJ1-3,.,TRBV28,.,CASSFWGRASSGNTIYF,TGTGCCAGCAGTTTTTGGGGCAGGGCCAGCTCTGGAAACACCATATATTTT
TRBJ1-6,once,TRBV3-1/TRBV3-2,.,CASSQGGRGSPLHF,TGTGCCAGCAGCCAAGGGGGCCGCGGTTCACCCCTCCACTTT
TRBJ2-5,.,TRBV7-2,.,CASSRTVYQETQYF,TGTGCCAGCAGCCGGACTGTGTACCAAGAGACCCAGTACTTC
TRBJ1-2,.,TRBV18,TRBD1,CASSPSSTGTNYGYTF,TGTGCCAGCTCACCAAGTTCGACAGGGACTAACTATGGCTACACCTTC
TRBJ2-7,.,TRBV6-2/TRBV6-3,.,CASSYGDSSYEQYF,TGTGCCAGCAGCTATGGGGACTCATCCTACGAGCAGTACTTC
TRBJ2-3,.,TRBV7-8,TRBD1,CASSLVTGADTQYF,TGTGCCAGCAGCTTAGTAACAGGGGCAGATACGCAGTATTTT
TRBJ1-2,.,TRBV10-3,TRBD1,CAISAAGTGYGYTF,TGTGCCATCAGTGCTGCCGGGACAGGGTATGGCTACACCTTC
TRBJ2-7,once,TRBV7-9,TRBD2,CASSLAAGLAGGPPYEQYF,TGTGCCAGCAGCTTAGCCGCGGGACTAGCGGGAGGGCCTCCCTACGAGCAGTACTTC
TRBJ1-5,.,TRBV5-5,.,CASSLDVDQPQHF,TGTGCCAGCAGCTTGGATGTCGATCAGCCCCAGCATTTT
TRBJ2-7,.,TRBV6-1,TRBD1,CASSERGQGPYEQYF,TGTGCCAGCAGTGAAAGAGGACAGGGCCCTTACGAGCAGTACTTC
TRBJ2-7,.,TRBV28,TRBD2,CASSFSTSGWSYEQYF,TGTGCCAGCAGTTTCTCCACTAGCGGGTGGTCCTACGAGCAGTACTTC
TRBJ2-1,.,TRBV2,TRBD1,CASRGTGGMNEQFF,TGTGCCAGCAGGGGGACAGGGGGTATGAATGAGCAGTTCTTC
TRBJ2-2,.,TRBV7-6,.,CASSLAQGVGTGELFF,TGTGCCAGCAGCTTAGCGCAAGGGGTTGGTACCGGGGAGCTGTTTTTT
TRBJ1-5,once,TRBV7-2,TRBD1,CASSWKPSGTGISNQPQHF,TGTGCCAGCAGCTGGAAACCTTCCGGGACAGGGATTAGCAATCAGCCCCAGCATTTT
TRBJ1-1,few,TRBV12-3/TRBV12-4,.,CASSLTENTEAFF,TGTGCCAGCAGTTTAACAGAGAACACTGAAGCTTTCTTT
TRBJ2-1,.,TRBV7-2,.,CASTPSGATYNEQFF,TGTGCCAGCACCCCAAGCGGAGCGACCTACAATGAGCAGTTCTTC
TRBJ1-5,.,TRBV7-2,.,CASSNDRGGRREYNQPQHF,TGTGCCAGCAGTAATGATAGAGGGGGAAGAAGAGAGTACAATCAGCCCCAGCATTTT
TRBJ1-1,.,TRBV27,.,CASSLQLNTEAFF,TGTGCCAGCAGTTTACAGTTGAACACTGAAGCTTTCTTT
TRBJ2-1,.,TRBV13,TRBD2,CASSGGSGRLYYNEQFF,TGTGCCAGCAGCGGTGGTAGCGGGAGGTTATACTACAATGAGCAGTTCTTC
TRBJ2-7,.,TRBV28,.,CASSEDRISYEQYF,TGTGCCAGCAGTGAAGACAGAATCTCCTACGAGCAGTACTTC
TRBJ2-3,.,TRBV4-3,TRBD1,CASSQGRGRITDTQYF,TGCGCCAGCAGCCAAGGAAGGGGGCGGATCACAGATACGCAGTATTTT
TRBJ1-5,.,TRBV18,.,CASSPRASNQPQHF,TGTGCCAGCTCACCACGGGCTAGCAATCAGCCCCAGCATTTT
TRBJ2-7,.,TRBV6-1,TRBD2,CASSDGSPAGGYEQYF,TGTGCCAGCAGTGACGGTTCCCCAGCGGGGGGCTACGAGCAGTACTTC
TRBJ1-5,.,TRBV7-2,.,CASSDRGISNQPQHF,TGTGCCAGCAGCGATAGAGGAATTAGCAATCAGCCCCAGCATTTT
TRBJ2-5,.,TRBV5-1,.,CASSLGQETQYF,TGCGCCAGCAGCTTGGGGCAGGAGACCCAGTACTTC
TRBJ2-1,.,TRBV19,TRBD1,CASKGWETGVYNEQFF,TGTGCCAGTAAAGGGTGGGAGACAGGGGTTTACAATGAGCAGTTCTTC